The 27 T cell receptor beta chains in this list originate from one sample, sequenced in a study of CD8+CD57+ T cells in acquired aplastic anemia. Genomic DNA acted as the template from which TCR beta VDJ combination and CDR3 sequence profiling were carried out. Using its own MiXCR run on the reads, TCRdb lists one record per CDR3 protein. The repertoire holds about 180,000 distinct CDR3 sequences, with around half as singletons. Material: sorted CD4+, CD8+, or CD8+CD57+ T cells (not recorded which) from PBMCs. The origin of the receptors is a human donor in good health.

On this clonotype itself: A clone one base away is much larger, so this may be a read error. This chain connects TRBV12-3 or TRBV12-4 to TRBJ2-1; 10 bases agree with TRBD2. The trim removed 5 bases at V and 12 bases at J, leaving 16 bases unmatched. The CDR3 covers 16 residues. CDR3 DNA sequence: TGTGCCAGCAGTGCTAGGCTAGCGGGAGTGGGGTATGGGCAGTTCTTC. Its protein is CASSARLAGVGYGQFF.

This clonotype was recorded at least ten times. The V and J genes are TRBV20-1 and TRBJ2-7, with D unresolved. The V gene's germline CDR1 is DFQATT and CDR2 SNEGSKA (reference sequence). The CDR3 spans 13 residues. V was cut by 3 bases and J by 0 bases, with 9 bases left in between. The DNA for the CDR3 is TGCAGTGCTAGGGCTAGTGGCTCCTACGAGCAGTACTTC. Translated: CSARASGSYEQYF.

This clonotype occurred a few times. The chain recombines TRBV25-1 with TRBJ2-7; 10 nucleotides line up with TRBD2. The CDR3 length is 16 residues. Germline V gene data show CDR1 as MGHDK and CDR2 as SYGVNS. The junction had 12 bases not matched to a gene; V was cut back by 6 bases and J by 4 bases. The CDR3 is CASRTSPSGRLYEQYF. The DNA for the CDR3 is TGTGCCAGCAGGACGAGTCCTAGCGGGAGATTATACGAGCAGTACTTC.

Turning to this clonotype: A clone one base away is much larger, so this may be a read error. The chain links TRBV10-3 to TRBJ2-5; 11 bases are shared with TRBD2. The germline gives CDR1 ENHRY, CDR2 SYGVKD. The junction had 9 bases not matched to a gene; V was cut back by 11 bases and J by 4 bases. This CDR3 contains 14 residues. The CDR3 region has the DNA TGTGCCTGCCGAATAGCGGGAGGGCCAGAGACCCAGTACTTC. Translation: CACRIAGGPETQYF.

The chain employs TRBV29-1 and TRBJ2-2; TRBD1 might be the D (5 bases). The CDR3 spans 13 residues. V was clipped by 7 bases and J by 3 bases, with 12 bases between them. Germline loops: CDR1 SQVTM, CDR2 ANQGSEA. The CDR3 here is CSGARVYTGELFF. In DNA, the CDR3 is TGCAGCGGTGCCAGGGTTTACACCGGGGAGCTGTTTTTT.

This clonotype has only a few counts. The chain is built from TRBV28 and TRBJ2-2; either TRBD1 or TRBD2 may supply D (5 bases each). Germline CDR1 and CDR2: MDHEN and SYDVKM. V lost 3 bases and J lost 6, with 8 bases in between. The CDR3 runs 13 residues. In DNA form, the CDR3 reads TGTGCCAGCAGTTTGAGAGGGGCCGGGGAGCTGTTTTTT. Translated, it gives CASSLRGAGELFF. Combining the CDR3 with reference TRBV28 and TRBJ2-2 gives the whole variable domain DVKVTQSSRYLVKRTGEKVFLECVQDMDHENMFWYRQDPGLGLRLIYFSYDVKMKEKGDIPEGYSVSREKKERFSLILESASTNQTSMYLCASSLRGAGELFFGEGSRLTVL.

This chain links TRBV19 with TRBJ2-7; possible D gene TRBD1, 5 bases. The V end was cut by 6 bases, the J end by 0 bases, with 15 bases between. The CDR3 length is 15 residues. Germline CDR1 is LNHDA and CDR2 is SQIVND (reference sequence). The CDR3 DNA follows: TGTGCCAGTAGGGGCTGGGGCCTGAGCTCCTACGAGCAGTACTTC. Protein: CASRGWGLSSYEQYF.

Remarks on this clonotype: One base away lies a much larger clone, so this may be a sequencing read error. The chain combines TRBV3-1 with TRBJ1-6; D unresolved. The CDR3 extends over 17 amino acids. The germline CDR1 and CDR2 sequences are LGHDT and YNNKEL (reference sequence). The CDR3 here is CASNQVESRVYGSPLHF. In nucleotides, the CDR3 is TGTGCCAGCAACCAAGTCGAAAGTAGGGTCTACGGTTCACCCCTCCACTTT.

Of note for this clonotype: This may be a read error: a much more frequent sequence differs by one nucleotide. This chain uses TRBV3-1 with TRBJ2-7; tentatively, D is TRBD1 (6 bases). The CDR3 loop spans 12 amino acids. CDR1 is LGHDT, CDR2 YNNKEL, per germline (reference sequence). CDR3 nucleotides: TGTGCCGGCAGCACGGGACATCTCGAGCAGTACTTC. It codes for CAGSTGHLEQYF.

This sequence joins TRBV10-3 and TRBJ1-2; D uncertain. Germline V CDR1 and CDR2: ENHRY, SYGVKD. Trimming left V 0 bases short and J 8 bases short, with 16 bases between. The length of the CDR3 is 15 residues. CDR3 residues: CAISESIRVGVGYTF. CDR3 coding DNA: TGTGCCATCAGTGAGTCGATTAGGGTCGGGGTGGGCTACACCTTC.

This clonotype has only a few counts. The chain combines TRBV10-2 with TRBJ2-2; D is ambiguous. CDR3 length equals 12 residues. The germline CDR1 and CDR2 sequences are WSHSY and SAAADI. Trimming pared 6 bases from V and 10 bases from J, leaving 12 bases between. CDR3 sequence reads: CASRLIQTELFF. The CDR3 nucleotides read TGCGCCAGCAGGCTGATACAGACGGAGCTGTTTTTT.

This clonotype was seen at least ten times. V usage is TRBV20-1 and J usage is TRBJ1-5, with 7 bases aligning to TRBD1. V dropped 6 bases and J dropped 7; count of bases not matched to a gene: 6. Germline V gives CDR1 DFQATT, CDR2 SNEGSKA (reference sequence). The CDR3 extends over 12 amino acids. Here the CDR3 DNA reads TGCAGTGCACGGACAGGTCTCCAGCCCCAGCATTTT. It encodes CSARTGLQPQHF.

This clonotype was picked up many times. This chain uses TRBV10-1 with TRBJ2-6; 7 positions agree with TRBD1. The CDR3 loop spans 13 amino acids. V lost 9 bases to trimming and J lost 2 bases; unmatched junction nucleotides: 1. Germline lookup yields CDR1 WNHNN and CDR2 SYGVQD (reference sequence). CDR3 DNA: TGCGCCAGAGGGGGCGCTGGGGCCAACGTCCTGACTTTC. Translating gives CARGGAGANVLTF.

This clonotype showed up many times. This sequence joins TRBV5-1 and TRBJ2-1; D is ambiguous. CDR1 and CDR2 from the germline V gene are SGHRS and YFSETQ. V gave up 0 bases and J gave up 9 bases, with 7 bases separating them. This CDR3 region has 12 residues. The DNA for the CDR3 is TGCGCCAGCAGCTTGGTGGAAGGTGAGCAGTTCTTC. Protein product: CASSLVEGEQFF.

As to this clonotype: One junction end does not reproduce the germline sequence, and a read error may be involved. The chain uses TRBV5-5 and TRBJ1-2; D may be TRBD1 (6 bases). Per the germline V gene, CDR1 is SGHKS and CDR2 is YYEKEE (reference sequence). The length of the CDR3 is 14 residues. As DNA, the CDR3 is TGTGTCAGCAGCTTAGCATTGGCAGGGGCTGGCTACACCTTC. Residues: CVSSLALAGAGYTF.

The chain couples TRBV29-1 to TRBJ1-2; no reliable D call. This CDR3 contains 13 residues. Deletions cut 3 bases from V and 8 bases from J, with 16 bases between. Germline lookup yields CDR1 SQVTM and CDR2 ANQGSEA. The CDR3 DNA follows: TGCAGCGTTGAGGATGAGGGCCTCGGCGGCTACACCTTC. It translates to CSVEDEGLGGYTF.

Points on this clonotype: A read error is possible here, since a much larger clone lies one base away. The chain couples TRBV7-3 to TRBJ1-1; D unresolved. Germline-derived CDR1 and CDR2 are SGHTA and FQGTGA. The length of the CDR3 is 13 residues. The DNA for the CDR3 is TGTTCCAGCAGTTTCCAGGTTACCACTGAAGCTTTCTTT. Its translation: CSSSFQVTTEAFF. Full variable domain (missing parts from reference TRBV7-3 and TRBJ1-1): GAGVSQTPSNKVTEKGKYVELRCDPISGHTALYWYRQSLGQGPEFLIYFQGTGAADDSGLPNDRFFAVRPEGSVSTLKIQRTERGDSAVYLCSSSFQVTTEAFFGQGTRLTVV.

J is TRBJ2-1 and V is TRBV10-3, with a possible D match to TRBD2 (6 bases). Germline CDR1 ENHRY, CDR2 SYGVKD. The V gene lost 0 bases and the J gene lost 2 bases, with 14 bases spanning the gap. This CDR3 spans 17 amino acids. The DNA for the CDR3 is TGTGCCATCAGTGAGTCGATCGGCGGGGCGACCTACAATGAGCAGTTCTTC. As protein: CAISESIGGATYNEQFF.

This clonotype was observed at least ten times. This chain connects TRBV7-2 to TRBJ2-3; D is ambiguous. The CDR3 covers 13 residues. V was trimmed by 6 bases and J by 0 bases, leaving 7 bases between them. Germline assignment: CDR1 SGHTA and CDR2 FQGNSA. The CDR3 is CASRRLSTDTQYF. CDR3 coding DNA: TGTGCCAGCAGGAGACTGAGCACAGATACGCAGTATTTT. Combining the CDR3 with reference TRBV7-2 and TRBJ2-3 gives the whole variable domain GAGVSQSPSNKVTEKGKDVELRCDPISGHTALYWYRQSLGQGLEFLIYFQGNSAPDKSGLPSDRFSAERTGGSVSTLTIQRTQQEDSAVYLCASRRLSTDTQYFGPGTRLTVL.

This clonotype has a handful of counts. The chain couples TRBV24-1 to TRBJ1-5; TRBD1 is a possible D gene (5 bases). CDR3 length: 13 residues. Germline V CDR1 and CDR2: KGHDR, SFDVKD. Trimming took off 8 bases at V and 5 bases at J, with 12 bases between the two ends. The CDR3 is CATTDRGDQPQHF. The CDR3 coding sequence is TGTGCCACCACCGACCGAGGGGATCAGCCCCAGCATTTT.

The chain has TRBV29-1 and TRBJ1-6; the D gene is possibly TRBD1 (5 bases). V lost 5 bases and J 9 bases, leaving 14 bases between the germline ends. CDR1 is SQVTM, CDR2 ANQGSEA, per germline. This CDR3 region has 13 residues. The CDR3 spells CSVRDEDSSPLHF. DNA for the CDR3: TGCAGCGTTCGGGACGAGGATAGTTCACCCCTCCACTTT.

V gene TRBV10-3 combines with J gene TRBJ2-7, with D possibly TRBD2 on 5 matching bases. The V gene's germline CDR1 is ENHRY and CDR2 SYGVKD. V lost 3 bases, J lost 7 bases, and 10 bases lay in between. The CDR3 length is 12 residues. The CDR3 sequence: CAISENGGEQYF. The CDR3 DNA reads TGTGCCATCAGTGAAAACGGCGGGGAGCAGTACTTC.

The rearrangement joins TRBV2 to TRBJ2-5, with D tentatively TRBD1 or TRBD2 (5 bases each). With the DNA end fitting TRBJ2-7 better, the J assignment may be wrong. CDR3 length: 14 residues. CDR1 and CDR2 (germline): SNHLY, FYNNEI. The CDR3 loop is CASSLEGSSSEQYF. DNA for the CDR3: TGTGCCAGCAGCTTAGAGGGGAGTTCGTCCGAGCAGTACTTC.

This clonotype has a handful of counts. A junction end diverges from the germline sequence, so it may reflect a read error. The chain employs TRBV5-3 and TRBJ2-7; D not resolved. TRBV5-3 qualifies as an ORF whose function is uncertain. The CDR3 has 12 amino acids. Written as DNA, the CDR3 is TGTGCCAGCAGCTTGTCGGCGTACGAGCAGTACTTC. This translates into CASSLSAYEQYF.

This clonotype was seen repeatedly, ten times or more. The J gene is TRBJ2-1, the V gene TRBV24-1; no clear D gene. CDR3 size: 16 residues. Trimming took off 5 bases at V and 0 bases at J, with 13 bases between the two ends. Germline loops: CDR1 KGHDR, CDR2 SFDVKD. The CDR3, as DNA: TGTGCCACCAGTGTTTCCGGGCCCGGCTCCTACAATGAGCAGTTCTTC. Translation: CATSVSGPGSYNEQFF.

The chain employs TRBV7-8 and TRBJ2-3; no clear D gene. Germline V gene lookup returns CDR1 SGHVS and CDR2 FQNEAQ. CDR3 length equals 11 residues. Between the trimmed V and J ends, which lost 8 bases and 6 bases, there was a span of 9 bases. The CDR3 DNA reads TGTGCCAGCGAAAGGGTGGATACGCAGTATTTT. Translated: CASERVDTQYF.

The chain has TRBV10-3 and TRBJ2-1; 7 bases agree with TRBD2. This CDR3 has 17 residues. Losses at the gene ends were 2 bases for V and 4 bases for J; bases not matched to a gene: 11. Germline V gene sequence: CDR1 ENHRY, CDR2 SYGVKD. This CDR3 is CAISEPPGRGGYNEQFF. CDR3 DNA: TGTGCCATCAGTGAGCCCCCGGGGCGCGGGGGATACAATGAGCAGTTCTTC.